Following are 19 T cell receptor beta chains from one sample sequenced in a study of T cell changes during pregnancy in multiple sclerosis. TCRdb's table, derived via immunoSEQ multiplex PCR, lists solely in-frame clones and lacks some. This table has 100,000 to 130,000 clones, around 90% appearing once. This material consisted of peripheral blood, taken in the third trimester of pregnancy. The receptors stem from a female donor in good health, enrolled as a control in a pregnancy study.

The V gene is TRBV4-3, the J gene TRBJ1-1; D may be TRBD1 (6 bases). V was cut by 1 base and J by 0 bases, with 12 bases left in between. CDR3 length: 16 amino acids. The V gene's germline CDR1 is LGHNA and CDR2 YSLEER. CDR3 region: CASSQALDSMNTEAFF. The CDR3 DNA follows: TGCGCCAGCAGCCAAGCCTTGGACAGTATGAACACTGAAGCTTTCTTT.

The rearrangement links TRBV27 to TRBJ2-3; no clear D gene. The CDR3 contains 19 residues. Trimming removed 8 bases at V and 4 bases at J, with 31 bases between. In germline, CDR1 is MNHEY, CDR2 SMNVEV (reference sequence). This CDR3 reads CASGASTRFRPGKADTQYF. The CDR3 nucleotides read TGTGCCAGCGGCGCAAGTACCCGATTCCGGCCAGGTAAGGCAGATACGCAGTATTTT.

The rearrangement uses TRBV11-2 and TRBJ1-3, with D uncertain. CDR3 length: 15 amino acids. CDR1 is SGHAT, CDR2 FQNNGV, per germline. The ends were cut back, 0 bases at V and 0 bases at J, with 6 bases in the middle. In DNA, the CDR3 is TGTGCCAGCAGCTTAGACGGGAACTCTGGAAACACCATATATTTT. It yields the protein CASSLDGNSGNTIYF.

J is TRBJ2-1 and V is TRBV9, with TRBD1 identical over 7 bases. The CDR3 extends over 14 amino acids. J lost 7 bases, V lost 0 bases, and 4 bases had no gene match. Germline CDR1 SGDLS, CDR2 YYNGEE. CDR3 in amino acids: CASSVDRGRNEQFF. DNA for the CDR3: TGTGCCAGCAGCGTAGACAGGGGTCGGAATGAGCAGTTCTTC.

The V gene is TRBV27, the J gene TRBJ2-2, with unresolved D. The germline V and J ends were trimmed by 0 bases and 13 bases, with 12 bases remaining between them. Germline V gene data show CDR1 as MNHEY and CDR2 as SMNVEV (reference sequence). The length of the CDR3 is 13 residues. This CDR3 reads CASSLSRGVGLFF. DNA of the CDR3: TGTGCCAGCAGTTTATCGCGCGGAGTCGGGCTGTTTTTT.

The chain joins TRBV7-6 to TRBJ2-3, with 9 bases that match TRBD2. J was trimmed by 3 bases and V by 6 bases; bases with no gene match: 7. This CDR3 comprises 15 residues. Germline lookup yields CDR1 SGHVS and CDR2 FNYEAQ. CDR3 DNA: TGTGCCAGCAGTGGCCCCAGCGGGGGGACAGATACGCAGTATTTT. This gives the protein CASSGPSGGTDTQYF.

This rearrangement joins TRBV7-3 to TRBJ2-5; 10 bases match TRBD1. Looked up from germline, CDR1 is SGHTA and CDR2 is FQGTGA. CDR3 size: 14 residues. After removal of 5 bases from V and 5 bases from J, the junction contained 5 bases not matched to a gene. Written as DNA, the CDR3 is TGTGCCAGCAGCAACCTGGGACAGGGGGAGACCCAGTACTTC. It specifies CASSNLGQGETQYF.

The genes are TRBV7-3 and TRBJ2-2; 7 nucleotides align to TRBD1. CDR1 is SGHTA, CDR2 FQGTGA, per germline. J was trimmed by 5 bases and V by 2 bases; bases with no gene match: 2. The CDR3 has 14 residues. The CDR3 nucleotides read TGTGCCAGCAGCTTAGCGACAGGGACCGGGGAGCTGTTTTTT. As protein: CASSLATGTGELFF.

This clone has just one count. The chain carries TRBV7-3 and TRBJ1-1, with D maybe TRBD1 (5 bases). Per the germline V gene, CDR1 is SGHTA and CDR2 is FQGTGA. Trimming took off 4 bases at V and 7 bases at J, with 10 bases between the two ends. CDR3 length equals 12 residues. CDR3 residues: CASSSSGGEAFF. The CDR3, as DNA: TGTGCCAGCAGCTCCAGCGGGGGTGAAGCTTTCTTT.

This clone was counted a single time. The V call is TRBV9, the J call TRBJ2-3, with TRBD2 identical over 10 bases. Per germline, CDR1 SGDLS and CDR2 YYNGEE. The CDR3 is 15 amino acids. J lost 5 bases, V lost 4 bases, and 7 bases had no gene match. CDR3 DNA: TGTGCCAGCAGCTCCAGCGGGGGGGGGAGAGATACGCAGTATTTT. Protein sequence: CASSSSGGGRDTQYF.

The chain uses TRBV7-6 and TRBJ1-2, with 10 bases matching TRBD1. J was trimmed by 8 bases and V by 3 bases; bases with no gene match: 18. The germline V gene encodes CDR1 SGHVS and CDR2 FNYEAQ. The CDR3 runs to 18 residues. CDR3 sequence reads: CASSFQSGTGVTFWGYTF. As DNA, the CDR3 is TGTGCCAGCAGCTTCCAATCCGGGACAGGGGTTACCTTTTGGGGCTACACCTTC.

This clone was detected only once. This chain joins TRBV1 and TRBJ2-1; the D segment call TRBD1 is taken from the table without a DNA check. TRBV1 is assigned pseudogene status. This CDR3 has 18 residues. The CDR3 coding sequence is TGCACCAGCAGCCAAGAGGCCCGGGGGGACAGGGGAGAGGATGAGCAGTTCTTC. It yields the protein CTSSQEARGDRGEDEQFF.

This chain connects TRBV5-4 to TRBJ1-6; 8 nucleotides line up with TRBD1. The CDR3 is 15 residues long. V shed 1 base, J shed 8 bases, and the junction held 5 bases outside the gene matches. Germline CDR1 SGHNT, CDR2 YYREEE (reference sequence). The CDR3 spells CASSLSLDRDSPLHF. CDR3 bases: TGTGCCAGCAGCTTGTCTTTGGACAGGGATTCACCCCTCCACTTT.

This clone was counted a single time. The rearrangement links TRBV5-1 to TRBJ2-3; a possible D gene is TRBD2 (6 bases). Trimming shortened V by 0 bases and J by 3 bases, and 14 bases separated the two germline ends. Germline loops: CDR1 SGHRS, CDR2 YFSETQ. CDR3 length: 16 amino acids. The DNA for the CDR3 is TGCGCCAGCAGCTTGGCCGGCGGGGTTGGGACAGATACGCAGTATTTT. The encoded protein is CASSLAGGVGTDTQYF.

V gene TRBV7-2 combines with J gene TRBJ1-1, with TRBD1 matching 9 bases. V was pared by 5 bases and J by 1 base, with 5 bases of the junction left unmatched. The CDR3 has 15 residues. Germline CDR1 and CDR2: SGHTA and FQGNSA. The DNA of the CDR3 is TGTGCCAGCAGCCGAACAGGGGGCGCGAACACTGAAGCTTTCTTT. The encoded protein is CASSRTGGANTEAFF.

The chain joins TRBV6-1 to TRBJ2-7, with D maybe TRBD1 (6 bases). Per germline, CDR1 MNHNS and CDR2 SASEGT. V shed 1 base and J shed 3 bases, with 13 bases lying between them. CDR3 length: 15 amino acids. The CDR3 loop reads CASSEVVGRGYEQYF. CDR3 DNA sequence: TGTGCCAGCAGTGAAGTTGTCGGCAGGGGCTACGAGCAGTACTTC.

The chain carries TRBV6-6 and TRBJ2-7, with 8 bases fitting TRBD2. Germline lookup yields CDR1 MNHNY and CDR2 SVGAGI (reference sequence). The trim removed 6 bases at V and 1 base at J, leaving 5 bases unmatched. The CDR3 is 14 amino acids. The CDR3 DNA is TGTGCCAGCAGCGCGACTAGCGATTCCTACGAGCAGTACTTC. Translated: CASSATSDSYEQYF.

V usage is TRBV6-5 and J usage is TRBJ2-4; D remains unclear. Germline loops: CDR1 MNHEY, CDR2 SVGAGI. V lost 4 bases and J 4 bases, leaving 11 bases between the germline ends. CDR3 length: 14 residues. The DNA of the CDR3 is TGTGCCAGCAGTTCTATGTCACAGAAAAACATTCAGTACTTC. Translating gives CASSSMSQKNIQYF.

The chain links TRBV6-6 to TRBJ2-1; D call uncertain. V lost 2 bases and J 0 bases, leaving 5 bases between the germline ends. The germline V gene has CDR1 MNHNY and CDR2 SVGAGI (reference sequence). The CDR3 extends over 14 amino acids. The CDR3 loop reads CASSYPSSYNEQFF. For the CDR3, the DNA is TGTGCCAGCAGTTACCCTAGCTCCTACAATGAGCAGTTCTTC.